One TCR beta chain is described in this entry. The antigen is unknown. The PCR used 60 Vbeta and 13 Jbeta primers. The repertoire was sequenced with immunoSEQ multiplex PCR; TCRdb's copy has only in-frame clones and lacks some. This table holds under 150,000 clones, over 80% found once. CDR3 length: 16 residues. The germline gives CDR1 GTSNPN, CDR2 SVGIG (reference sequence). Trimming took off 3 bases at V and 0 bases at J, with 15 bases between the two ends. This specimen comes from a study of cytomegalovirus exposure and HLA in healthy donors. Study-wide points: TCR beta chain V- and J-gene trimming was linked, in a later analysis, to a missense variant in DCLRE1C.

The sequencing sample was made of PBMCs. The sequence was obtained from a boy aged 5 to 17 in good health and CMV-seronegative. The gene calls are TRBV30 and TRBJ2-1, with D possibly TRBD2 on 5 matching bases. For the CDR3, the DNA is TGTGCCTGGAGGTTGGGCGGGCCAAACTCCTACAATGAGCAGTTCTTC. This encodes CAWRLGGPNSYNEQFF.